This T cell receptor (beta chain) was obtained from a study of low-dose radiotherapy and immunotherapy resistance in tumors. This clonotype was picked up many times. The time point here: after trial treatment. The treatment here: LDRT plus nivolumab, ipilimumab, low-dose cyclophosphamide and aspirin (RACIN trial). Both TCRalpha and TCRbeta chains were reverse transcribed with V-gene-specific primers. TCRs underwent roughly 19 PCR cycles of amplification with a constant-region primer and V-primer adapter. Each CDR3 protein gets one entry after TCRdb re-called the reads with MiXCR. The sample has under 70,000 distinct CDR3 sequences, about 25% seen once; the top ten hold approximately 6.7%. The CDR3 extends over 12 amino acids. V was trimmed by 4 bases and J by 4 bases, leaving 10 bases between them. Per the germline V gene, CDR1 is DFQATT and CDR2 is SNEGSKA (reference sequence).

The sequence came from a male donor with prostate cancer. The chain carries TRBV20-1 and TRBJ1-2, with D maybe TRBD1 (5 bases). Sequenced here: PBMCs, sampled after low-dose radiotherapy plus immunotherapy. In DNA form, the CDR3 reads TGCAGTGCTACAGGGCCGGGCTATGGCTACACCTTC. Translation: CSATGPGYGYTF.